This T cell receptor (beta chain) was recorded in a study of blood T cell repertoires in COVID-19. Trimming left V 8 bases short and J 1 base short, with 15 bases between. This CDR3 has 15 amino acids. Germline CDR1 is ENHRY and CDR2 is SYGVKD. In the study's own analysis: Estimation of nucleated cell counts was performed using reference gene primer amplification. Method: immunoSEQ multiplex PCR; TCRdb's copy keeps in-frame clones and lacks some. The DNA gave D and trimming, while V, J and clone size come from that table. Seen here are some 200,000 clones, 87% observed once, and the top ten hold approximately 2%. Participants came from some 26 US areas, aged about 18 to 89 years. Two consecutive negative NP/OP PCR tests, clearance, or resolved symptoms defined Cohort 3 recovery.

The specimen was PBMCs or T cells enriched from blood (not recorded which). The chain uses TRBV10-3 and TRBJ1-5; perhaps TRBD1 as D (5 bases). The clonotype originates from a woman younger than 45 who had recovered from COVID-19. CDR3 DNA sequence: TGTGCCATCCAGGGAGATCGGGGGAGCAATCAGCCCCAGCATTTT. This gives the protein CAIQGDRGSNQPQHF.